This T cell receptor (beta chain) was sequenced in a study of T cells expressing NK-cell markers. The wider study: Sorted T-cell subsets CD3+CD56+NKG2C+, CD3+CD56+NKG2C- and CD3+CD56-NKG2C+ were TCR beta-sequenced. Study-wide points: The same clonotypes also predominated in the CD3+CD56-NKG2C+ fraction of a handful of donors.

Of note for this clonotype: The antigen is undetermined.

Germline lookup yields CDR1 SQVTM and CDR2 ANQGSEA. This CDR3 spans 13 amino acids. Using the 5' RACE reads, TCRdb records one entry per CDR3 protein without DNA. The sample table sets out more than 400,000 distinct CDR3 sequences. The V and J genes are TRBV29-1 and TRBJ1-1. Input material: blood T cells: a sorted CD56 or NKG2C T cell subset, CD4+ or CD8+ T cells, or bulk PBMC T cells (not recorded which). The clonotype originates from a woman between 18 and 70 years old in good health. CDR3 amino acids: CSVGEPLNTEAFF.